The 10 T cell receptor beta chains reported below all come from one sample, sequenced in a study of blood T cell repertoires in COVID-19. Method: immunoSEQ multiplex PCR; TCRdb's copy keeps in-frame clones and lacks some. This sample carries 250,000 to 400,000 clones, 89% of them seen once, and the ten largest clones take approximately 5.2%. The sample consisted of PBMCs or T cells enriched from blood (not recorded which). These receptors came from a man between 60 and 75 years old who had recovered from COVID-19.

A few counts support this clone. This chain links TRBV7-9 with TRBJ1-5; tentatively, D is TRBD1 (6 bases). Germline CDR1 SEHNR, CDR2 FQNEAQ (reference sequence). V shed 2 bases and J shed 1 base, with 6 bases lying between them. This CDR3 is 14 amino acids long. CDR3 DNA sequence: TGTGCCAGCAGCTTACAGGGGAGCAATCAGCCCCAGCATTTT. Residues: CASSLQGSNQPQHF. The variable domain in full, completed from reference TRBV7-9 and TRBJ1-5, reads DTGVSQNPRHKITKRGQNVTFRCDPISEHNRLYWYRQTLGQGPEFLTYFQNEAQLEKSRLLSDRFSAERPKGSFSTLEIQRTEQGDSAMYLCASSLQGSNQPQHFGDGTRLSIL.

The chain carries TRBV3-1 (or the pseudogene TRBV3-2) and TRBJ1-4, with D possibly being TRBD1 (6 bases). The germline CDR1 and CDR2 sequences are LGHDT and YNNKEL (reference sequence). The V end was cut by 0 bases, the J end by 5 bases, with 13 bases between. CDR3 length: 16 residues. CDR3 in amino acids: CASSQDSGALNEKLFF. CDR3 in DNA: TGTGCCAGCAGCCAAGATTCAGGGGCCCTCAATGAAAAACTGTTTTTT.

V is TRBV6-5 and J is TRBJ2-7; D ambiguous. Germline CDR1 MNHEY, CDR2 SVGAGI. The CDR3 length is 13 residues. The V gene lost 8 bases and the J gene lost 6 bases, with 17 bases spanning the gap. CDR3 region: CASLPPTTSEQYF. The CDR3 DNA reads as TGTGCCAGCCTCCCCCCAACCACGAGCGAGCAGTACTTC.

The rearrangement links TRBV11-2 to TRBJ2-7, with 9 bases matching TRBD1. With 6 bases clipped from V and 5 bases from J, the junction kept 20 bases outside the gene matches. CDR3 length equals 18 residues. CDR1 is SGHAT, CDR2 FQNNGV, per germline. The CDR3 sequence: CASSFKAAWGQGGDEQYF. In DNA, the CDR3 is TGTGCCAGCAGTTTTAAAGCGGCCTGGGGACAGGGAGGGGACGAGCAGTACTTC. Using reference TRBV11-2 and TRBJ2-7 for the parts outside the CDR3, the full variable domain is EAGVAQSPRYKIIEKRQSVAFWCNPISGHATLYWYQQILGQGPKLLIQFQNNGVVDDSQLPKDRFSAERLKGVDSTLKIQPAKLEDSAVYLCASSFKAAWGQGGDEQYFGPGTRLTVT.

This rearrangement joins TRBV2 to TRBJ1-4, with a weak D call TRBD1 (6 bases). This CDR3 has 16 amino acids. V lost 3 bases and J lost 3, with 14 bases in between. Germline values: CDR1 SNHLY, CDR2 FYNNEI. The CDR3 region has the DNA TGTGCCAGCAGTGACCTCGGTACAGGGCCTAATGAAAAACTGTTTTTT. Residues: CASSDLGTGPNEKLFF.

V gene TRBV6-1 combines with J gene TRBJ2-1, with TRBD2 matching 9 bases. The junction had 12 bases not matched to a gene; V was cut back by 2 bases and J by 13 bases. Germline V gene data show CDR1 as MNHNS and CDR2 as SASEGT. This CDR3 is 15 amino acids long. CDR3 bases: TGTGCCAGCAGTGAATGGCTAGCGGGACGATCTGGTCAGTTCTTC. Its translation: CASSEWLAGRSGQFF.

The chain recombines TRBV5-1 with TRBJ2-2; 7 bases align to TRBD1. V trimming: 3 bases; J trimming: 4 bases; junction bases outside the gene matches: 9. The germline gives CDR1 SGHRS, CDR2 YFSETQ. The CDR3 runs to 16 residues. DNA for the CDR3: TGCGCCAGCAGCTCACAAGGGACAGATCGCACCGGGGAGCTGTTTTTT. Its protein product is CASSSQGTDRTGELFF.

The rearrangement links TRBV7-2 to TRBJ2-5; TRBD2 aligns across 15 bases. Trimming took 4 bases from V and 5 from J; bases not matched to a gene: 14. This CDR3 has 19 amino acids. Germline CDR1 is SGHTA and CDR2 is FQGNSA. The CDR3 spells CASSSAGLAGGPGGETQYF. For the CDR3, the DNA is TGTGCCAGCAGCTCGGCCGGACTAGCGGGAGGGCCGGGGGGGGAGACCCAGTACTTC.

J is TRBJ1-1 and V is TRBV6-5; no clear D gene. The CDR3 length is 15 residues. With 2 bases removed from V and 0 bases from J, the gap between germline ends came to 10 bases. Germline V gene data show CDR1 as MNHEY and CDR2 as SVGAGI. The CDR3 loop reads CASSYGRDMNTEAFF. Written as DNA, the CDR3 is TGTGCCAGCAGTTACGGCAGAGACATGAACACTGAAGCTTTCTTT.

The rearrangement joins TRBV2 to TRBJ2-1; 7 positions agree with TRBD2. V gave up 5 bases and J gave up 5 bases; unmatched junction bases: 6. The CDR3 is made up of 14 amino acids. Germline values: CDR1 SNHLY, CDR2 FYNNEI. CDR3: CASSSGLVDNEQFF. CDR3 coding DNA: TGTGCCAGCAGTTCTGGACTAGTCGACAATGAGCAGTTCTTC.